These 5 T cell receptor beta chains were all obtained from the same sample, sequenced in a study of human T cells and chemical hapten exposure. Time point reported: patch test 2, 6 weeks after DPC sensitization. Treatment here: therapeutic diphenylcyclopropenone sensitization with weekly scalp DPC. One entry per CDR3 protein, called by TCRdb with MiXCR from the RACE reads. The repertoire has tens of thousands of distinct CDR3 sequences, over 3% of them found once; the top ten carry approximately 6.7%. Sample: whole blood, taken in connection with sensitization to the hapten diphenylcyclopropenone (DPC). The receptors derive from a man aged 40-49 years with alopecia areata. Some clones in this sample may be carry-over from other donors' samples.

This clonotype was recorded at least ten times. The V call is TRBV10-3, the J call TRBJ2-1; D might be TRBD2 (6 bases). The length of the CDR3 is 14 residues. V lost 3 bases, J lost 2 bases, and 8 bases lay in between. Germline-derived CDR1 and CDR2 are ENHRY and SYGVKD. The CDR3 loop reads CAISELATYNEQFF. In DNA, the CDR3 is TGTGCCATCAGTGAACTAGCCACCTACAATGAGCAGTTCTTC.

This clonotype was recorded at least ten times. This chain connects TRBV13 to TRBJ2-2; tentatively, D is TRBD1 (6 bases). The CDR3 runs to 14 residues. The V end lost 6 bases, the J end lost 4 bases, and 12 bases lay between the germline ends. CDR1 is PRHDT, CDR2 FYEKMQ, per germline (reference sequence). The chain's CDR3 is CASRPSGATGELFF. CDR3 sequence (DNA): TGTGCCAGCAGACCCTCAGGGGCCACCGGGGAGCTGTTTTTT.

This clonotype has ten or more counts. This CDR3 reads CATSTGLGQVNEQFF. In DNA, the CDR3 is TGTGCCACCAGCACCGGATTGGGACAGGTCAATGAGCAGTTCTTC. The chain is built from TRBV15 and TRBJ2-1, with 8 bases aligning to TRBD1. The CDR3 totals 15 residues. The J segment lost 6 bases and the V segment lost 4 bases, leaving 8 bases of the junction unmatched. From germline, CDR1 is LNHNV and CDR2 YYDKDF (reference sequence). The full variable domain, with the rest looked up from reference TRBV15 and TRBJ2-1, is DAMVIQNPRYQVTQFGKPVTLSCSQTLNHNVMYWYQQKSSQAPKLLFHYYDKDFNNEADTPDNFQSRRPNTSFCFLDIRSPGLGDTAMYLCATSTGLGQVNEQFFGPGTRLTVL.

The sample holds many counts of this clonotype. The V and J genes are TRBV9 and TRBJ2-5; 10 nucleotides line up with TRBD2. Unmatched junction bases numbered 2, after V lost 3 bases and J lost 3 bases. Germline V gene sequence: CDR1 SGDLS, CDR2 YYNGEE. This CDR3 region has 14 residues. CDR3 bases: TGTGCCAGCAGCGGGGGGACTAGCGAAGAGACCCAGTACTTC. It is translated as CASSGGTSEETQYF.

This clonotype was observed a handful of times. This sequence joins TRBV6-5 and TRBJ2-2, with D unresolved. V dropped 8 bases and J dropped 4 bases, with 8 bases sitting between them. This CDR3 region has 12 residues. Germline V gene lookup returns CDR1 MNHEY and CDR2 SVGAGI. This chain's CDR3 is CASGVFTGELFF. The CDR3, as DNA: TGTGCCAGCGGGGTTTTCACCGGGGAGCTGTTTTTT.